A single TCR beta chain is shown here with its context. Its cognate antigen is unknown. The CDR3 runs 13 residues. CDR1 is MDHEN, CDR2 SYDVKM, per germline. V was clipped by 5 bases and J by 8 bases, with 15 bases between them. This sample was taken from a study of T cell responses to AZD1222 COVID-19 vaccine. Across the whole study: Second doses that came at about 4 or about 12 weeks were put together.

Whole-study results and caveats: The study found Spike-specific TCR breadth and depth rose after two AZD1222 doses. Repertoire sampling occurred only after the peak T cell response.

Sequenced by immunoSEQ multiplex PCR; TCRdb stores in-frame clones only, minus some. Of 90,000 to 100,000 clones in the sample, around 89% are singletons; the top ten hold over 6.5%. This clonotype was obtained from an adult in good health. The chain carries TRBV28 and TRBJ1-2; possibly TRBD1 for D (6 bases). This specimen was peripheral blood, taken on day 0 of AZD1222 vaccination. CDR3 nucleotide sequence: TGTGCCAGCAGTAGGTGGGGGGCGCAAGGCTACACCTTC. Translated: CASSRWGAQGYTF.